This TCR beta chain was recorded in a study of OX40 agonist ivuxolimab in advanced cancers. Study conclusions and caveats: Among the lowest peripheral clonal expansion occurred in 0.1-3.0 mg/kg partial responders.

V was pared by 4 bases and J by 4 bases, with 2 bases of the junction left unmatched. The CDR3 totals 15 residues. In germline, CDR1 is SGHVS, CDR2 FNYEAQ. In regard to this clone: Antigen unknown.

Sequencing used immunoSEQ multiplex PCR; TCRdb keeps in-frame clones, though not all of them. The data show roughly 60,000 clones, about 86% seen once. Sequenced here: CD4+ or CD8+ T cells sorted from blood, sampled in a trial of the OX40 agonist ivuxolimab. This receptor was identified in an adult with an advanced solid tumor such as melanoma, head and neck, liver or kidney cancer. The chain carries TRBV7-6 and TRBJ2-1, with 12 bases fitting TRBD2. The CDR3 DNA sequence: TGTGCCAGCAGCTCCCTAGCGGGGGGGTACAATGAGCAGTTCTTC. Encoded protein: CASSSLAGGYNEQFF.